This TCR beta chain was recorded in a study of blood T cell repertoires in COVID-19. Study details: PBMCs, B-cell-depleted T cells, or T cells provided the cDNA or gDNA that made up the material.

CDR1 is SNHLY, CDR2 FYNNEI, per germline. The CDR3 spans 15 residues. Trimming removed 3 bases from V and 5 bases from J; junction bases left unmatched: 5. Some clones are missing from TCRdb's copy, which holds only in-frame ones; the method was immunoSEQ multiplex PCR. Of fewer than 200,000 clones in the sample, 84% were seen once. The clonotype originates from a man aged 35 to 55 who had recovered from COVID-19. J is TRBJ2-7 and V is TRBV2; 12 nucleotides match TRBD1. Source material: peripheral blood. The CDR3 DNA is TGTGCCAGCAGTGAGGCCGGGACAGGGGGCGACGAGCAGTACTTC. It translates to CASSEAGTGGDEQYF.